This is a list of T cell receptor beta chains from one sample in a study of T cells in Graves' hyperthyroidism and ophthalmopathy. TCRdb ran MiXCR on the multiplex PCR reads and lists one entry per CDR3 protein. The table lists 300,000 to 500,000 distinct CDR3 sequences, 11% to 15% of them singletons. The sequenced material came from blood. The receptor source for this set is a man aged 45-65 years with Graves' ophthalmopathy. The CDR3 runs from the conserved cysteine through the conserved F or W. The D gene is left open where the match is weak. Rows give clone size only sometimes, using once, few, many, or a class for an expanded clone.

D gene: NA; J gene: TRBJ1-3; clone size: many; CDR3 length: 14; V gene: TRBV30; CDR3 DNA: TGTGCCTGGAGTATTCAGGGCTTCGGAAACACCATATATTTT; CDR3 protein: CAWSIQGFGNTIYF
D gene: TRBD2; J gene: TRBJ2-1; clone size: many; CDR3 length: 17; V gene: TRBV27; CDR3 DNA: TGTGCCAGCAGTGCCGGACTAGTCGAAAGCTCCTACAATGAGCAGTTCTTC; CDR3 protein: CASSAGLVESSYNEQFF
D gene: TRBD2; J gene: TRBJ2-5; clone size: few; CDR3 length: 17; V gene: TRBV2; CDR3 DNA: TGTGCCAGCAGTGATTACCGACTAGCGGGAAGCCAAGAGACCCAGTACTTC; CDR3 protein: CASSDYRLAGSQETQYF
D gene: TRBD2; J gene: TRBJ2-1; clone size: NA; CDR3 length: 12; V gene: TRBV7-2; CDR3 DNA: TGTGCCAGCAGCCCCCGGGGGGACGACGCGTTCTTC; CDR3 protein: CASSPRGDDAFF
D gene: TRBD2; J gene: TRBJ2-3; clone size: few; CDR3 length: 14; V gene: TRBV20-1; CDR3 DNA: TGCAGTGCTAAAGGACTAGCGGACACAGATACGCAGTATTTT; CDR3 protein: CSAKGLADTDTQYF
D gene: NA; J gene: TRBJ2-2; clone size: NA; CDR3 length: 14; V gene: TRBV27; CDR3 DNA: TGTGCCAGCAGTTACGGACCCAACACCGGGGAGCTGTTTTTT; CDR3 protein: CASSYGPNTGELFF
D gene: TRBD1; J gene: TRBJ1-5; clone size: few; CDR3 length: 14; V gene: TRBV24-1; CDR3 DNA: TGTGCCACCAGTGATGTCCGGGACAGCCAGCCCCAGCATTTT; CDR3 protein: CATSDVRDSQPQHF
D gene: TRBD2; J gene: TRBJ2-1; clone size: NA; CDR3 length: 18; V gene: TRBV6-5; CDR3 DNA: TGTGCCAGCAGTTACCAAAAATCCTCTAGCGGGAGAGCGAATGAGCAGTTCTTC; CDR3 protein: CASSYQKSSSGRANEQFF
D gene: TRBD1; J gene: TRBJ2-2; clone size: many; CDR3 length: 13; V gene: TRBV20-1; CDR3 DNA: TGCAGTGCAGACAGGGGAAACACCGGGGAGCTGTTTTTT; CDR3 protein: CSADRGNTGELFF
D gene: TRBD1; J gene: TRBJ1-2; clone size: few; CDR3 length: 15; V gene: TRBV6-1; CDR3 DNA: TGTGCCAGCAGGGGGAGCGGACAGGGGGCCTATGGCTACACCTTC; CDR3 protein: CASRGSGQGAYGYTF
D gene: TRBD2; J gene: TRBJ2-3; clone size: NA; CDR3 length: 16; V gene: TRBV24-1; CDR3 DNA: TGTGCCACCAGTGATGCTAGGGGAGGGGGCACAGATACGCAGTATTTT; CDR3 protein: CATSDARGGGTDTQYF
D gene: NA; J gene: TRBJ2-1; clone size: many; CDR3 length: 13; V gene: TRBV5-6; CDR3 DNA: TGTGACAGCAGCTTGGGACTCGGGAATGAGCAGTTCTTC; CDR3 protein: CDSSLGLGNEQFF
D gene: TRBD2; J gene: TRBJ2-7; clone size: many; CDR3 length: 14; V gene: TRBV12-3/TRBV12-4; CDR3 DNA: TGTGCCAGCAGTTTAACAGCGGGGTTATACGAGCAGTACTTC; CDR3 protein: CASSLTAGLYEQYF
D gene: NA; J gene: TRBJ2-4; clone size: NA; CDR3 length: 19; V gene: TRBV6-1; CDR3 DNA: TGTGCCAGCAGGACGGCTAGCGGAGGGGGGAGGATAGCCAAAAACATTCAGTACTTC; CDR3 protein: CASRTASGGGRIAKNIQYF
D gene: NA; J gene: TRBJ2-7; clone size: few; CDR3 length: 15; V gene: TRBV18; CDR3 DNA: TGTGCCAGCTCACCGGGGGAGACAAAAAATTACGAGCAGTACTTC; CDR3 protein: CASSPGETKNYEQYF
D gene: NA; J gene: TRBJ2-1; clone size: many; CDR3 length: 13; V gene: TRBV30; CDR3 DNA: TGTGCCTGGAGTTTTTCAGGGGTCAATGAGCAGTTCTTC; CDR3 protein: CAWSFSGVNEQFF
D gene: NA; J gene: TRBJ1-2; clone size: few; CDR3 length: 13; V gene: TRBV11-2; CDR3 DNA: TGTGCCAGCAGCTTGGTAGGGGCCCATGGCTACACCTTC; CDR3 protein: CASSLVGAHGYTF
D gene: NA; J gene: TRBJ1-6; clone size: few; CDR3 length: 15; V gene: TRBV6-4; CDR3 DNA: TGTGCCAGCAGTGACTCGGGGGGTAGTGATTCACCCCTCCACTTT; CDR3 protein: CASSDSGGSDSPLHF
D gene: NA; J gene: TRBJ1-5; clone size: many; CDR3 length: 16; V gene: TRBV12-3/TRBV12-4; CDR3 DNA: TGTGCCACTCTCCTTCGGGACGGAAAGGGCAATCAGCCCCAGCATTTT; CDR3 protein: CATLLRDGKGNQPQHF
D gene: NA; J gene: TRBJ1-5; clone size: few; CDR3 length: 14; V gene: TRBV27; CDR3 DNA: TGTGCCAGCAGCCCCCAGCCCAGGGTTCAGCCCCAGCATTTT; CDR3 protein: CASSPQPRVQPQHF
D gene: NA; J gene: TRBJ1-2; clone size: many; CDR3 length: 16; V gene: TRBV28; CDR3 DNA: TGTGCCAGCAGTCCCGGGCTTGGATTTGCCCTTTATGGCTACACCTTC; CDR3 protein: CASSPGLGFALYGYTF
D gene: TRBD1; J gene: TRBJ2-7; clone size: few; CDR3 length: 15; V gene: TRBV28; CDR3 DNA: TGTGCCAGCAACACCGGGTCCCAGGGGGCCTACGAGCAGTACTTC; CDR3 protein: CASNTGSQGAYEQYF
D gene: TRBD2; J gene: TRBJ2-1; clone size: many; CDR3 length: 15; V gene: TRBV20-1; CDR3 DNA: TGCAGTGCTAGGACTAGCGGGAGGGCCTTTAATGAGCAGTTCTTC; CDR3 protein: CSARTSGRAFNEQFF
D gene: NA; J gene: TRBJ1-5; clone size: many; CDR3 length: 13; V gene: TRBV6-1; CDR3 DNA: TGTGCCAGCTCTGAAACCCGCAATCAGCCCCAGCATTTT; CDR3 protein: CASSETRNQPQHF
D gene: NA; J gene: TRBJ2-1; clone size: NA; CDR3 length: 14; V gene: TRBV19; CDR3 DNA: TGTGCCAGTCACCCTGGGGGCTCCTACAATGAGCAGTTCTTC; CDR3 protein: CASHPGGSYNEQFF
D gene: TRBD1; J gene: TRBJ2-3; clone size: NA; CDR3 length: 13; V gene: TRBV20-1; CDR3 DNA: TGCAGTTACAGGACAGGGGCCACAGATACGCAGTATTTT; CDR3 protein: CSYRTGATDTQYF
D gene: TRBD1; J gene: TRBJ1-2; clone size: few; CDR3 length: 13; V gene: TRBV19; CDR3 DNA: TGTGCCAGTAGTCCAGCGGGACAGAGTGGCTACACCTTC; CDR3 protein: CASSPAGQSGYTF
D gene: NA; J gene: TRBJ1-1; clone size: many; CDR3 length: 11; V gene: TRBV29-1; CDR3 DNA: TGCAGCGCTGGGCACAGGGCTGAAGCTTTCTTT; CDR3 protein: CSAGHRAEAFF
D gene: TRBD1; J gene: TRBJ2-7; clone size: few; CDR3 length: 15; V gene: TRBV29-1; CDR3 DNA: TGCAGTTATGGGGTGGACAGGGTTGGTTTCCACGAGCAGTACTTC; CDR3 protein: CSYGVDRVGFHEQYF
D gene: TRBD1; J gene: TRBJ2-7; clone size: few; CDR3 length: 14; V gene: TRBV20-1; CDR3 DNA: TGCAGTGCTAGAGCCCCGGGACAGCTCTACGAGCAGTACTTC; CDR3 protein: CSARAPGQLYEQYF
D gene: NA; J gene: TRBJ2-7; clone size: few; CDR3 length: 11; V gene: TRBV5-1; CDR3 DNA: TGCGCCAGCACTGAGTCGCGCGAGCAGTACTTC; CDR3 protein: CASTESREQYF
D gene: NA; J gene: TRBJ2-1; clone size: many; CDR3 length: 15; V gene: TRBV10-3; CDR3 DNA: TGTGCCATCAGTGAGTCTGCAGGGACCCCCAATGAGCAGTTCTTC; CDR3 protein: CAISESAGTPNEQFF
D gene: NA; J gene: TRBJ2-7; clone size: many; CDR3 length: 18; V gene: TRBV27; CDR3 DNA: TGTGCCAGCAGTTTCAGGAGGCCTGATCCCATTACCTACTACGAGCAGTACTTC; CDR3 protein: CASSFRRPDPITYYEQYF
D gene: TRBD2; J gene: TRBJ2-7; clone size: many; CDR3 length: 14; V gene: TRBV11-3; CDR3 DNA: TGTGCCAGCAGCAAGACTAGCGGCTCCTACGAGCAGTACTTC; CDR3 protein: CASSKTSGSYEQYF
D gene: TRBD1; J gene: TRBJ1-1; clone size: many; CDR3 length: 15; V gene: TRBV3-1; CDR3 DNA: TGTGCCAGCAGCCAAGGACAGGGGACGAACACTGAAGCTTTCTTT; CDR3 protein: CASSQGQGTNTEAFF
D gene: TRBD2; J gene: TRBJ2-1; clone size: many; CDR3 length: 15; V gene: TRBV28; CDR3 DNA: TGTGCCAGCAGCCAGCCTGGACTAGCGGGAGATGAGCAGTTCTTC; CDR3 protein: CASSQPGLAGDEQFF
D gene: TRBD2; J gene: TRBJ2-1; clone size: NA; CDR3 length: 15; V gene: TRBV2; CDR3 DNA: TGTGCCAGCGTCACGGGAGGTGGAATCGGGAATGAGCGGTTCTTC; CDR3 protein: CASVTGGGIGNERFF
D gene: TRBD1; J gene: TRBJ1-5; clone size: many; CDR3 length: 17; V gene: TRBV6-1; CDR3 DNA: TGTGCCAGCATCCGGGACAGGGGGCGCACGAGCAATCAGCCCCAGCATTTT; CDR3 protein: CASIRDRGRTSNQPQHF